Listed here are 21 T cell receptor beta chains from one sample, sequenced in a study of shared clonotypes between healthy human individuals. The data were produced by immunoSEQ multiplex PCR, yet TCRdb's version contains in-frame clones alone and is incomplete. The data show a few hundred thousand clones, about 80% seen once. Sequencing input: PBMCs. The receptors come from a woman aged 35 to 49 in good health. Some clones in this sample may be carry-over from other donors' samples.

Only a few counts were recorded for this clone. This rearrangement joins TRBV5-4 to TRBJ2-7; 14 positions match TRBD2. The germline V gene encodes CDR1 SGHNT and CDR2 YYREEE (reference sequence). The CDR3 totals 15 residues. Trimming took 3 bases from V and 7 from J; bases not matched to a gene: 6. The CDR3 sequence is CASSSTTSGRGEQYF. Written as DNA, the CDR3 is TGTGCCAGCAGCTCAACGACTAGCGGGAGGGGTGAGCAGTACTTC.

As for this clone: A much larger clone lies one base from this, so it may be a read error. The sample holds other DNA sequences that translate to the same CDR3. As DNA, the CDR3 is TGCAGCGGACAGTTAGGGGGGACCCAGTACTTC. Translating it yields CSGQLGGTQYF. The genes are TRBV20-1 and TRBJ2-5, with a tentative D call TRBD1 (6 bases). The CDR3 has 11 residues. Germline CDR1 DFQATT, CDR2 SNEGSKA (reference sequence).

V usage is TRBV28 and J usage is TRBJ1-2; D not resolved. This CDR3 is 13 amino acids long. Trimming cost V 6 bases and J 5 bases, with 13 bases left between them. Germline V gene sequence: CDR1 MDHEN, CDR2 SYDVKM. As DNA, the CDR3 is TGTGCCAGCAGCCCCGGCGTCGGGTATGGCTACACCTTC. Its translation is CASSPGVGYGYTF.

The chain links TRBV5-1 to TRBJ1-4; possibly TRBD1 for D (6 bases). Trimming stripped 3 bases from V and 7 bases from J, with 13 bases between. The CDR3 covers 14 residues. Germline V lookup: CDR1 SGHRS, CDR2 YFSETQ. The CDR3 sequence is CASSSGDLREKLFF. The CDR3 coding sequence is TGCGCCAGCAGCTCAGGGGATTTACGTGAAAAACTGTTTTTT.

The J gene is TRBJ2-1, the V gene TRBV7-9; TRBD2 matches at 7 bases. V trimming: 2 bases; J trimming: 9 bases; junction bases outside the gene matches: 13. This CDR3 comprises 16 residues. Per germline, CDR1 SEHNR and CDR2 FQNEAQ (reference sequence). The chain's CDR3 is CASSLPGLEGAAEQFF. The CDR3 DNA reads as TGTGCCAGCAGCTTACCAGGACTAGAAGGTGCGGCTGAGCAGTTCTTC.

The chain uses TRBV29-1 and TRBJ1-2; TRBD1 is a possible D gene (5 bases). V was shortened by 6 bases and J by 6 bases, with 14 bases between the two germline ends. Germline V lookup: CDR1 SQVTM, CDR2 ANQGSEA. This CDR3 is built from 12 residues. The CDR3 nucleotides read TGCAGCGTCAAGGACATTTGGGATGGCTACACCTTC. As protein: CSVKDIWDGYTF.

The chain links TRBV30 to TRBJ2-1; D is possibly TRBD1 (6 bases). The CDR3 spans 14 residues. The V and J ends lost 4 bases and 9 bases respectively, with 19 bases between them. In germline, CDR1 is GTSNPN, CDR2 SVGIG (reference sequence). Written as DNA, the CDR3 is TGTGCCTGGACAACCGGGACACTAGTCCCTGAGCAGTTCTTC. Its translation is CAWTTGTLVPEQFF.

The J gene is TRBJ2-5, the V gene TRBV29-1, with 9 bases aligning to TRBD1. V shed 4 bases and J 1 base; nucleotides not matched to a gene: 7. CDR3 length: 15 amino acids. CDR1 is SQVTM and CDR2 is ANQGSEA in the germline V gene. This chain's CDR3 is CSVVDRGRPQETQYF. As DNA, the CDR3 is TGCAGCGTTGTGGACAGGGGTCGGCCCCAAGAGACCCAGTACTTC.

This clone was counted only a few times. V and J are TRBV5-1 and TRBJ1-5; tentative D call: TRBD1 (5 bases). This CDR3 spans 14 amino acids. The V gene lost 5 bases and the J gene lost 3 bases, with 12 bases spanning the gap. Per germline, CDR1 SGHRS and CDR2 YFSETQ. CDR3 in DNA: TGCGCCAGCAGGGAGGACACAACCAATCAGCCCCAGCATTTT. Translation gives CASREDTTNQPQHF.

The V gene is TRBV7-9, the J gene TRBJ2-1, with D tentatively TRBD2 (5 bases). The V end was cut by 3 bases, the J end by 1 base, with 13 bases between. The CDR3 extends over 16 amino acids. Germline values: CDR1 SEHNR, CDR2 FQNEAQ (reference sequence). This CDR3 reads CASSFPGLTSYNEQFF. CDR3 in DNA: TGTGCCAGCAGCTTCCCCGGACTCACGTCCTACAATGAGCAGTTCTTC. The full variable domain, its missing parts supplied by reference TRBV7-9 and TRBJ2-1, is DTGVSQNPRHKITKRGQNVTFRCDPISEHNRLYWYRQTLGQGPEFLTYFQNEAQLEKSRLLSDRFSAERPKGSFSTLEIQRTEQGDSAMYLCASSFPGLTSYNEQFFGPGTRLTVL.

This clone has just a few counts. The rearrangement links TRBV10-1 to TRBJ2-7; 9 bases agree with TRBD1. The CDR3 has 16 residues. Trimming took 2 bases from V and 7 from J; bases not matched to a gene: 12. Germline V lookup: CDR1 WNHNN, CDR2 SYGVQD (reference sequence). The CDR3 nucleotides read TGCGCCAGCAGTGAGACCTATTTGTGGGACAGGGAGGAGCAGTACTTC. Translated: CASSETYLWDREEQYF.

This sequence joins TRBV4-2 and TRBJ1-2, with D perhaps matching TRBD1 (5 bases). V was trimmed by 1 base and J by 2 bases, leaving 14 bases between them. Germline loops: CDR1 LGHNA, CDR2 YNFKEQ. The CDR3 is 16 residues long. This chain's CDR3 is CASSQAGDGGNYGYTF. In nucleotides, the CDR3 is TGTGCCAGCAGCCAAGCGGGGGACGGTGGCAACTATGGCTACACCTTC.

The rearrangement joins TRBV7-2 to TRBJ2-3, with D unclear. V was cut by 5 bases and J by 4 bases, with 7 bases left in between. Germline CDR1 is SGHTA and CDR2 is FQGNSA. CDR3 length: 12 residues. CDR3 sequence (DNA): TGTGCCAGCAGCCCCTTCCCAGATACGCAGTATTTT. This encodes CASSPFPDTQYF.

This rearrangement joins TRBV15 to TRBJ2-3; a weak D match, TRBD1 (6 bases). V was shortened by 0 bases and J by 4 bases, with 17 bases between the two germline ends. The length of the CDR3 is 17 residues. Germline V gene sequence: CDR1 LNHNV, CDR2 YYDKDF (reference sequence). CDR3 coding DNA: TGTGCCACCAGCAGAGATCTGGGGGCTGGTGTGGCAGATACGCAGTATTTT. This sequence encodes CATSRDLGAGVADTQYF.

The V call is TRBV6-6, the J call TRBJ2-2; no reliable D call. Trimming removed 5 bases at V and 4 bases at J, with 14 bases between. Germline CDR1 is MNHNY and CDR2 is SVGAGI (reference sequence). This CDR3 has 15 amino acids. DNA for the CDR3: TGTGCCAGCAGTGTGACGGAGATCATCACCGGGGAGCTGTTTTTT. Its translation: CASSVTEIITGELFF.

CDR3 nucleotides: TGTGCCAGCCAGCAGGGGCTCAGGACTGAAGCTTTCTTT. It specifies CASQQGLRTEAFF. This chain uses TRBV5-6 with TRBJ1-1, with D tentatively TRBD1 (6 bases). Trimming removed 7 bases at V and 5 bases at J, with 15 bases between. The CDR3 length is 13 residues. CDR1 SGHDT and CDR2 YYEEEE come from the germline V gene.

This clone was seen just once. V usage is TRBV7-9 and J usage is TRBJ1-2, with a weak D call TRBD1 (5 bases). Germline CDR1 is SEHNR and CDR2 is FQNEAQ (reference sequence). The CDR3 is made up of 15 amino acids. The V and J ends lost 2 bases and 2 bases respectively, with 12 bases between them. In DNA, the CDR3 is TGTGCCAGCAGCTTATCCGTGACAGCAAACTATGGCTACACCTTC. Protein sequence: CASSLSVTANYGYTF.

The CDR3 region has the DNA TGCAGCGTGACGCCTACAAGGGGACAGTCCTACGAGCAGTACTTC. Amino acid sequence: CSVTPTRGQSYEQYF. The V call is TRBV29-1, the J call TRBJ2-7; 7 positions agree with TRBD1. The CDR3 is made up of 15 amino acids. From germline, CDR1 is SQVTM and CDR2 ANQGSEA. The V and J ends lost 6 bases and 1 base, in that order; junction bases with no gene match: 12.

This clone came up many times. The chain is built from TRBV6-1 and TRBJ2-6; no firm D call. Germline V gene lookup returns CDR1 MNHNS and CDR2 SASEGT. V dropped 10 bases and J dropped 0 bases, with 7 bases sitting between them. This CDR3 has 13 residues. The CDR3, as DNA: TGTGCCACACATAGCTCTGGGGCCAACGTCCTGACTTTC. Its protein is CATHSSGANVLTF.

The chain recombines TRBV28 with TRBJ2-3; unclear D gene. CDR1 is MDHEN, CDR2 SYDVKM, per germline. V dropped 6 bases and J dropped 5 bases, with 15 bases sitting between them. CDR3 length: 14 amino acids. The CDR3 here is CASSQLGWEDTQYF. The CDR3 nucleotides read TGTGCCAGCAGCCAATTAGGGTGGGAAGATACGCAGTATTTT.

The V call is TRBV29-1, the J call TRBJ2-1; D uncertain. The CDR3 runs to 10 residues. V lost 3 bases, J lost 8 bases, and 5 bases lay in between. Germline values: CDR1 SQVTM, CDR2 ANQGSEA. CDR3 nucleotide sequence: TGCAGCGTTGACACCTATGAGCAGTTCTTC. As protein: CSVDTYEQFF.